Given below is one T cell receptor (beta chain) in context. What it binds is not known. One end of the junction does not line up with germline, which may come from a read error. Germline-derived CDR1 and CDR2 are SSHAT and FNYEAQ (reference sequence). The CDR3 sequence is 16 residues long. The data were obtained in a study of T cell responses to AZD1222 COVID-19 vaccine. Overall study: Second doses that came at about 4 or about 12 weeks were put together. Study-wide results and limits: The reported proportion of spike-specific TCRs targeting unmutated variant regions was nearly half. Most donors were white British, females outnumbered males, and clonal diversity was possibly underestimated. Baseline seropositivity characterized only a handful of AZD1222 recipients.

Here immunoSEQ multiplex PCR was the method, and the copy in TCRdb shows in-frame clones only, minus some. The sample holds roughly 70,000 clones; roughly 82% are singletons and the top ten take around 5%. The chain recombines TRBV7-7 with TRBJ2-5; D possibly corresponds to TRBD1 (7 bases). The sequencing here drew on peripheral blood, taken on day 0 of AZD1222 vaccination. The source of this sequence is an adult in good health. The CDR3 region has the DNA TGTGCTAGCAGCTTAGGCGGGGACAGCTTCCAAGAGACCCAGTACTTC. It translates to CASSLGGDSFQETQYF.